The next 8 T cell receptor beta chains were all read from a single sample in a study of blood T cells in healthy people across ages. A second PCR of about 7 to 12 cycles used a sample-barcoded 5' primer and a J-beta primer mix. MiXCR, run by TCRdb on the 5' RACE reads, gives a single entry per CDR3 protein. This table has hundreds of thousands of distinct CDR3 sequences, about 30% appearing once. Sequencing was done on a sample of blood. Source of these receptors: a woman over 75 in good health.

Concerning this clonotype: At one boundary the junction diverges from the germline segment, which might be a read error. The chain recombines TRBV28 with TRBJ1-1; D is undetermined. The CDR3 is 15 residues long. Germline CDR1 reads MDHEN; CDR2 reads SYDVKM. The DNA for the CDR3 is TGTGCCAGCAGTTTACCTCCCCTGATGAACACTGAAGCTTGCTTT. Translating it yields CASSLPPLMNTEACF.

The chain combines TRBV19 with TRBJ1-5; D is unclear. The CDR3 consists of 14 residues. The germline gives CDR1 LNHDA, CDR2 SQIVND (reference sequence). Trimming removed 1 base at V and 7 bases at J, with 11 bases between. The CDR3 here is CASSIVGSHQPQHF. The CDR3 DNA reads as TGTGCCAGTAGTATAGTTGGCAGTCACCAGCCCCAGCATTTT.

This chain uses TRBV12-3 or TRBV12-4 with TRBJ2-7; D may be TRBD1 or TRBD2 (5 bases each). The CDR3 contains 12 residues. DNA for the CDR3: TGTGCCGGCAGTCCGGGGCCATACGAGCAGTACGTC. This sequence encodes CAGSPGPYEQYV.

This clonotype was counted at least ten times. The rearrangement uses TRBV7-2 and TRBJ1-2; a weak D match, TRBD1 (5 bases). Germline CDR1 and CDR2: SGHTA and FQGNSA. Trimming pared 5 bases from V and 6 bases from J, leaving 19 bases between. The CDR3 contains 15 residues. CDR3 sequence (DNA): TGTGCCAGCAGCCCCGAAGGGACGGCGAGGGATGGCTACACCTTC. Protein product: CASSPEGTARDGYTF.

This clonotype occurred many times. The chain couples TRBV7-3 to TRBJ2-1; 9 bases map to TRBD2. Germline values: CDR1 SGHTA, CDR2 FQGTGA. With 7 bases clipped from V and 0 bases from J, the junction kept 4 bases outside the gene matches. CDR3 length equals 15 residues. CDR3 DNA sequence: TGTGCCAGCACCGCTAGCGGGACCTCCTACAATGAGCAGTTCTTC. Residues: CASTASGTSYNEQFF. Full variable domain (rest looked up from reference TRBV7-3 and TRBJ2-1): GAGVSQTPSNKVTEKGKYVELRCDPISGHTALYWYRQSLGQGPEFLIYFQGTGAADDSGLPNDRFFAVRPEGSVSTLKIQRTERGDSAVYLCASTASGTSYNEQFFGPGTRLTVL.

Concerning this clonotype: Possible read error: a much larger clone is one base away. The chain uses TRBV7-3 and TRBJ1-1; 8 nucleotides line up with TRBD1. The junction had 9 bases not matched to a gene; V was cut back by 2 bases and J by 7 bases. Germline values: CDR1 SGHTA, CDR2 FQGTGA. The CDR3 is made up of 15 amino acids. The CDR3 region is CASSLAGGRGIEAFF. CDR3 DNA: TGTGCCAGCAGCTTAGCAGGGGGCAGGGGCATTGAAGCTTTCTTT.

This clonotype was recorded many times. The chain uses TRBV28 and TRBJ1-2; 8 bases fit TRBD1. The CDR3 sequence is 15 residues long. V trimming: 5 bases; J trimming: 4 bases; junction bases outside the gene matches: 9. From germline, CDR1 is MDHEN and CDR2 SYDVKM. CDR3 in amino acids: CASSLRDRSFYGYTF. The CDR3 DNA is TGTGCCAGCAGTCTCCGGGACAGGAGCTTCTATGGCTACACCTTC.

This clonotype has only a few counts. This chain joins TRBV5-1 and TRBJ2-3, with a possible D match to TRBD1 (6 bases). Germline V gene data show CDR1 as SGHRS and CDR2 as YFSETQ. There are 16 residues in the CDR3. Trimming stripped 4 bases from V and 6 bases from J, with 21 bases between. The CDR3 DNA reads as TGCGCCAGCAGCCCCCGTGGGGCCAGGGGCTGGGATACGCAGTATTTT. It yields the protein CASSPRGARGWDTQYF. Drawing the rest from reference TRBV5-1 and TRBJ2-3, the complete variable domain is KAGVTQTPRYLIKTRGQQVTLSCSPISGHRSVSWYQQTPGQGLQFLFEYFSETQRNKGNFPGRFSGRQFSNSRSEMNVSTLELGDSALYLCASSPRGARGWDTQYFGPGTRLTVL.